One and the same sample provided the 16 T cell receptor beta chains below, sequenced in a study of blood T cell repertoires in COVID-19. The method was immunoSEQ multiplex PCR; TCRdb's version includes in-frame clones alone and lacks a portion of them. The data show over 200,000 clones, 80% to 90% seen once. The sequencing input was PBMCs or T cells enriched from blood (not recorded which). These receptor sequences come from a woman aged 25 to 39 who had been exposed to COVID-19.

The rearrangement joins TRBV30 to TRBJ2-2; 9 positions agree with TRBD1. The CDR3 contains 13 residues. Trimming cost V 1 base and J 7 bases; bases outside gene matches: 1. CDR1 is GTSNPN and CDR2 is SVGIG in the germline V gene (reference sequence). The CDR3 region has the DNA TGTGCCTGGAGTGGACAGGGGGTCGGGGAGCTGTTTTTT. It encodes CAWSGQGVGELFF.

CDR3 bases: TGTGCCAGCAGCTCGACTTGGACAGGGGACAACTATGGCTACACCTTC. This gives the protein CASSSTWTGDNYGYTF. The rearrangement uses TRBV11-2 and TRBJ1-2; 9 positions agree with TRBD1. The V segment lost 4 bases and the J segment 2 bases; nucleotides outside the gene matches: 8. CDR3 size: 16 residues. Germline assignment: CDR1 SGHAT and CDR2 FQNNGV.

J is TRBJ2-7 and V is TRBV19, with 9 bases lining up with TRBD2. The CDR3 spans 15 residues. Germline V lookup: CDR1 LNHDA, CDR2 SQIVND (reference sequence). The junction had 9 bases not matched to a gene; V was cut back by 6 bases and J by 3 bases. Here the CDR3 DNA reads TGTGCCAGTAGACAGAGGACTAGCGCACACTACGAGCAGTACTTC. Protein: CASRQRTSAHYEQYF.

The chain joins TRBV25-1 to TRBJ1-2; D ambiguous. The CDR3 contains 12 residues. CDR1 and CDR2 (germline): MGHDK, SYGVNS. Trimming removed 3 bases at V and 6 bases at J, with 8 bases between. Here the CDR3 reads CASSDSRNGYTF. The DNA for the CDR3 is TGTGCCAGCAGTGATTCGAGAAATGGCTACACCTTC.

DNA for the CDR3: TGTGCCAGCAGCTTAGCCGCGAACACTGAAGCTTTCTTT. Translation gives CASSLAANTEAFF. The rearrangement links TRBV5-5 to TRBJ1-1, with D uncertain. CDR1 is SGHKS and CDR2 is YYEKEE in the germline V gene (reference sequence). The V end was cut by 2 bases, the J end by 1 base, with 6 bases between. The CDR3 contains 13 residues.

CDR3 sequence reads: CASSVSPSGPYEQYF. The DNA for the CDR3 is TGTGCCAGCAGCGTATCCCCCTCAGGGCCCTACGAGCAGTACTTC. The chain has TRBV9 and TRBJ2-7; TRBD1 is a possible D gene (5 bases). The CDR3 runs to 15 residues. CDR1 SGDLS and CDR2 YYNGEE come from the germline V gene. V lost 1 base and J 2 bases, leaving 13 bases between the germline ends.

The chain links TRBV4-1 to TRBJ2-7; 9 nucleotides agree with TRBD2. V gave up 0 bases and J gave up 4 bases; unmatched junction bases: 4. The CDR3 is 15 amino acids. Germline V gene data show CDR1 as MGHRA and CDR2 as YSYEKL. Written as DNA, the CDR3 is TGCGCCAGCAGCCAAGAAGTACTAGCGGGTTACGAGCAGTACTTC. Translated, it gives CASSQEVLAGYEQYF.

This clone has a single count. In DNA form, the CDR3 reads TGTGCCAGCAGCCAAGCTCTCCTCCAAGAGACCCAGTACTTC. Protein: CASSQALLQETQYF. The chain recombines TRBV3-1 (or the pseudogene TRBV3-2) with TRBJ2-5; unclear D gene. The germline gives CDR1 LGHDT, CDR2 YNNKEL (reference sequence). Trimming removed 1 base at V and 1 base at J, with 7 bases between. The length of the CDR3 is 14 residues.

In nucleotides, the CDR3 is TGTGCCAGCAGTTCGTCACTAGCCCCCAACACCGGGGAGCTGTTTTTT. It is translated as CASSSSLAPNTGELFF. The chain couples TRBV28 to TRBJ2-2, with D maybe TRBD2 (6 bases). The CDR3 length is 16 residues. The germline V and J ends were trimmed by 4 bases and 2 bases, with 14 bases remaining between them. The V gene's germline CDR1 is MDHEN and CDR2 SYDVKM.

The V gene is TRBV30, the J gene TRBJ1-5; 7 bases map to TRBD1. J was trimmed by 2 bases and V by 3 bases; bases with no gene match: 10. Germline V gene data show CDR1 as GTSNPN and CDR2 as SVGIG (reference sequence). CDR3 length: 16 residues. The DNA of the CDR3 is TGTGCCTGGAGCAAGACAGGGTTGGCGGGCAATCAGCCCCAGCATTTT. Its protein is CAWSKTGLAGNQPQHF.

The chain carries TRBV2 and TRBJ1-4; no clear D gene. Looked up from germline, CDR1 is SNHLY and CDR2 is FYNNEI. V lost 1 base and J 0 bases, leaving 9 bases between the germline ends. This CDR3 spans 16 amino acids. The CDR3 loop reads CASSEVRGSTNEKLFF. CDR3 DNA: TGTGCCAGCAGTGAAGTACGAGGGTCAACTAATGAAAAACTGTTTTTT.

This clone has only one observation. The gene calls are TRBV10-2 and TRBJ1-4; 9 bases align to TRBD1. CDR3 length equals 15 residues. Germline V CDR1 and CDR2: WSHSY, SAAADI. The ends lost 3 bases at V and 7 bases at J; junction bases unmatched: 6. The CDR3: CASSESGTGSEKLFF. The CDR3 DNA reads as TGCGCCAGCAGTGAATCCGGGACAGGGAGTGAAAAACTGTTTTTT.

J is TRBJ1-2 and V is TRBV4-1, with TRBD1 as a possible D gene (5 bases). Trimming took off 4 bases at V and 6 bases at J, with 18 bases between the two ends. The CDR3 spans 15 residues. Germline CDR1 and CDR2: MGHRA and YSYEKL. This chain's CDR3 is CASSPQYMGPDGYTF. The CDR3 DNA reads as TGCGCCAGCAGCCCCCAATATATGGGGCCGGATGGCTACACCTTC.

This chain uses TRBV3-1 (or the pseudogene TRBV3-2) with TRBJ2-2; a weak D match, TRBD2 (6 bases). The CDR3 extends over 14 amino acids. Trimming removed 7 bases from V and 0 bases from J, with 9 bases in between. The V gene's germline CDR1 is LGHDT and CDR2 YNNKEL (reference sequence). The CDR3 reads CASNRGANTGELFF. Written as DNA, the CDR3 is TGTGCCAGCAACCGCGGGGCGAACACCGGGGAGCTGTTTTTT.

V is TRBV15 and J is TRBJ2-7, with 7 positions matching TRBD1. Germline V lookup: CDR1 LNHNV, CDR2 YYDKDF (reference sequence). CDR3 length: 12 residues. V was pared by 9 bases and J by 0 bases, with 2 bases of the junction left unmatched. The CDR3 DNA is TGTGCCACACGGGACAGCTCCTACGAGCAGTACTTC. Residues: CATRDSSYEQYF.

V is TRBV5-1 and J is TRBJ2-1; 9 nucleotides agree with TRBD2. Germline V CDR1 and CDR2: SGHRS, YFSETQ. This CDR3 region has 14 residues. V gave up 6 bases and J gave up 7 bases; unmatched junction bases: 8. The CDR3 bases are TGCGCCAGCATGGCGGGAGGGCCGTTGAATGAGCAGTTCTTC. Amino acid sequence: CASMAGGPLNEQFF.